One sample yielded the 16 T cell receptor beta chains listed below, sequenced in a study of long-term antiretroviral therapy in people with HIV. An immunoSEQ assay, version v3.0, was performed at survey level. The data were produced by immunoSEQ multiplex PCR, yet TCRdb's version contains in-frame clones alone and is incomplete. The sample carries some 30,000 clones, roughly 98% recorded once. The sequencing here drew on unsorted PBMCs, taken 7.6 years after starting antiretroviral therapy. Receptor source: a man aged 25 to 40 with HIV.

The chain couples TRBV28 to TRBJ2-3; weak D call: TRBD2 (6 bases). Germline V gives CDR1 MDHEN, CDR2 SYDVKM. CDR3 length: 13 amino acids. V was cut by 2 bases and J by 4 bases, with 7 bases left in between. The CDR3: CASSLTGADTQYF. In DNA, the CDR3 is TGTGCCAGCAGTTTAACGGGGGCAGATACGCAGTATTTT.

The chain employs TRBV19 and TRBJ2-6; D remains ambiguous. The V gene's germline CDR1 is LNHDA and CDR2 SQIVND (reference sequence). CDR3 length: 15 amino acids. Trimming removed 4 bases from V and 0 bases from J, with 7 bases in between. The CDR3 sequence is CASSTISSGANVLTF. The DNA of the CDR3 is TGTGCCAGTAGTACAATCAGCTCTGGGGCCAACGTCCTGACTTTC.

The V gene is TRBV4-3, the J gene TRBJ2-7, with a tentative D call TRBD1 (6 bases). Trimming left V 5 bases short and J 6 bases short, with 20 bases between. There are 15 residues in the CDR3. Looked up from germline, CDR1 is LGHNA and CDR2 is YSLEER. The CDR3 sequence: CASSTSPEQGSEQYF. The CDR3 DNA sequence: TGCGCCAGCAGCACATCCCCGGAACAGGGATCCGAGCAGTACTTC.

The chain combines TRBV4-1 with TRBJ2-2; D unclear. The V gene lost 2 bases and the J gene lost 5 bases, with 12 bases spanning the gap. CDR3 length: 15 residues. Germline-derived CDR1 and CDR2 are MGHRA and YSYEKL. The CDR3 nucleotides read TGCGCCAGCAGCCAACCTAGGGCCAGGACCGGGGAGCTGTTTTTT. Translated: CASSQPRARTGELFF.

V usage is TRBV4-3 and J usage is TRBJ1-1; D unresolved. Trimming shortened V by 0 bases and J by 6 bases, and 17 bases separated the two germline ends. Germline assignment: CDR1 LGHNA and CDR2 YSLEER. The CDR3 extends over 16 amino acids. For the CDR3, the DNA is TGCGCCAGCAGCCAAGATGTCCTTCGGTACGGGGCTGAAGCTTTCTTT. It codes for CASSQDVLRYGAEAFF.

The chain has TRBV2 and TRBJ1-2, with 7 bases identical to TRBD1. This CDR3 has 14 amino acids. Germline loops: CDR1 SNHLY, CDR2 FYNNEI. After removal of 6 bases from V and 6 bases from J, the junction contained 10 bases not matched to a gene. The CDR3 DNA reads as TGTGCCAGCAGAATGGACAGGCGGGGAGATGGCTACACCTTC. Its translation is CASRMDRRGDGYTF.

V is TRBV5-4 and J is TRBJ2-7; TRBD2 matches at 8 bases. The V segment lost 1 base and the J segment 0 bases; nucleotides outside the gene matches: 6. Germline lookup yields CDR1 SGHNT and CDR2 YYREEE (reference sequence). The CDR3 extends over 16 amino acids. Here the CDR3 reads CASSLRAGGPSYEQYF. CDR3 coding DNA: TGTGCCAGCAGCTTGAGGGCGGGGGGACCCTCCTACGAGCAGTACTTC.

This clone has only one observation. The rearrangement joins TRBV7-8 to TRBJ2-7, with D possibly matching TRBD1 (6 bases). Germline CDR1 and CDR2: SGHVS and FQNEAQ. The V end was cut by 4 bases, the J end by 3 bases, with 10 bases between. The length of the CDR3 is 13 residues. The CDR3 spells CASSSTGVYEQYF. CDR3 DNA: TGTGCCAGCAGCTCGACAGGAGTCTACGAGCAGTACTTC. Variable domain in full (rest from reference TRBV7-8 and TRBJ2-7): GAGVSQSPRYKVAKRGQDVALRCDPISGHVSLFWYQQALGQGPEFLTYFQNEAQLDKSGLPSDRFFAERPEGSVSTLKIQRTQQEDSAVYLCASSSTGVYEQYFGPGTRLTVT.

V gene TRBV6-6 combines with J gene TRBJ1-2; D might be TRBD1 (6 bases). Germline V gene sequence: CDR1 MNHNY, CDR2 SVGAGI (reference sequence). Trimming cost V 7 bases and J 4 bases, with 13 bases left between them. The length of the CDR3 is 13 residues. CDR3 protein: CASNDRPGYGYTF. In DNA, the CDR3 is TGTGCCAGCAACGACAGGCCGGGCTATGGCTACACCTTC.

The chain employs TRBV7-3 and TRBJ2-5, with D hard to call. Germline V lookup: CDR1 SGHTA, CDR2 FQGTGA. V was cut by 5 bases and J by 0 bases, with 10 bases left in between. CDR3 length: 14 residues. The CDR3 DNA reads TGTGCCAGCAGCCCTGGGATTTACCAAGAGACCCAGTACTTC. Protein product: CASSPGIYQETQYF.

This chain connects TRBV25-1 to TRBJ2-1; possibly TRBD1 for D (5 bases). Germline-derived CDR1 and CDR2 are MGHDK and SYGVNS. V shed 4 bases and J shed 11 bases, with 15 bases lying between them. The CDR3 contains 13 residues. For the CDR3, the DNA is TGTGCCAGCAGTGGCCCCGGCAGGGTTAAGCAGTTCTTC. It translates to CASSGPGRVKQFF.

V usage is TRBV7-8 and J usage is TRBJ2-2; 7 bases align to TRBD1. CDR3 length: 14 amino acids. CDR1 is SGHVS and CDR2 is FQNEAQ in the germline V gene. The V segment lost 1 base and the J segment 8 bases; nucleotides outside the gene matches: 4. CDR3 in amino acids: CASSLDRGIGELFF. For the CDR3, the DNA is TGTGCCAGCAGCTTAGACAGGGGTATAGGGGAGCTGTTTTTT.

V usage is TRBV6-1 and J usage is TRBJ2-7; D perhaps matches TRBD1 (6 bases). This CDR3 is 14 amino acids long. Per the germline V gene, CDR1 is MNHNS and CDR2 is SASEGT. Trimming shortened V by 6 bases and J by 3 bases, and 15 bases separated the two germline ends. The CDR3 DNA reads as TGTGCCAGCAGGGGGGCAGGGGCGGGCTACGAGCAGTACTTC. It codes for CASRGAGAGYEQYF.

The chain joins TRBV9 to TRBJ2-7, with TRBD2 as a possible D gene (6 bases). Germline V gene data show CDR1 as SGDLS and CDR2 as YYNGEE. This CDR3 region has 12 residues. V lost 6 bases and J lost 6, with 13 bases in between. The CDR3 DNA sequence: TGTGCCAGCAACCCCGGGGGTGGCGAGCAGTACTTC. It encodes CASNPGGGEQYF.

This clone came up once. V is TRBV19 and J is TRBJ1-2; D might be TRBD1 (5 bases). Trimming removed 8 bases from V and 5 bases from J, with 18 bases in between. The CDR3 contains 14 residues. The germline V gene has CDR1 LNHDA and CDR2 SQIVND (reference sequence). The CDR3 reads CASAGTEKTYGYTF. The CDR3 DNA follows: TGTGCCAGTGCCGGGACGGAGAAAACTTATGGCTACACCTTC.

The CDR3 region has the DNA TGTGCCAGCTCACCATCGGAGGACCGGCAGTTCTTC. Translating it yields CASSPSEDRQFF. The gene calls are TRBV18 and TRBJ2-1; a weak D match, TRBD2 (5 bases). CDR1 KGHSH and CDR2 LQKENI come from the germline V gene. V lost 2 bases and J 12 bases, leaving 11 bases between the germline ends. The CDR3 spans 12 residues. Full variable domain (remainder filled in from reference TRBV18 and TRBJ2-1): NAGVMQNPRHLVRRRGQEARLRCSPMKGHSHVYWYRQLPEEGLKFMVYLQKENIIDESGMPKERFSAEFPKEGPSILRIQQVVRGDSAAYFCASSPSEDRQFFGPGTRLTVL.